These 27 T cell receptor beta chains share one sample of origin, sequenced in a study of T cell changes during pregnancy in multiple sclerosis (dated by TCRdb to between 2017 and 2020). Preparation of the library involved the immunoSEQ multiplex PCR assay. In its TCRdb copy, this immuneACCESS table keeps in-frame sequences only and misses some clones. Where compared with another copy, unresolved V genes explain less than half of these, and the others have no known cause. In this sample the table shows some 25,000 clones, around 87% of which occur a single time. The leading ten clones occupy roughly 1% of the sample. Sequenced here: CD4+ T cells from peripheral blood mononuclear cells, sampled in the second trimester of pregnancy. Source of these receptors: a female donor in good health, enrolled as a control in a pregnancy study.

The chain couples TRBV28 to TRBJ2-5; no definite D call. The germline V gene encodes CDR1 MDHEN and CDR2 SYDVKM. The CDR3 covers 13 residues. The V gene lost 6 bases and the J gene lost 5 bases, with 13 bases spanning the gap. CDR3 in amino acids: CASSIPVQETQYF. The CDR3 coding sequence is TGTGCCAGCAGCATCCCCGTGCAGGAGACCCAGTACTTC.

This chain links TRBV29-1 with TRBJ2-1; TRBD2 is a possible D gene (6 bases). This CDR3 comprises 12 residues. The V gene lost 7 bases and the J gene lost 9 bases, with 16 bases spanning the gap. Germline lookup yields CDR1 SQVTM and CDR2 ANQGSEA. CDR3 nucleotides: TGCAGCGGAGCCGATGGGGGAGGTGAGCAGTTCTTC. As protein: CSGADGGGEQFF.

The chain employs TRBV5-1 and TRBJ1-1, with D uncertain. The V and J ends lost 4 bases and 2 bases respectively, with 15 bases between them. This CDR3 has 15 amino acids. Germline values: CDR1 SGHRS, CDR2 YFSETQ. In DNA form, the CDR3 reads TGCGCCAGCAGCCCTCGGGTGGGAGCTAACACTGAAGCTTTCTTT. Residues: CASSPRVGANTEAFF.

Regarding this clone: Other DNA sequences in this specimen translate into the identical CDR3. J is TRBJ1-2 and V is TRBV27; maybe TRBD1 (5 bases). Germline CDR1 and CDR2: MNHEY and SMNVEV (reference sequence). Trimming took off 0 bases at V and 0 bases at J, with 5 bases between the two ends. The CDR3 consists of 14 residues. Written as DNA, the CDR3 is TGTGCCAGCAGTTTATCCAGGGCTAACTATGGCTACACCTTC. This encodes CASSLSRANYGYTF.

The chain is built from TRBV19 and TRBJ2-7, with TRBD1 identical over 8 bases. Unmatched junction bases numbered 3, after V lost 4 bases and J lost 1 base. The germline CDR1 and CDR2 sequences are LNHDA and SQIVND (reference sequence). The CDR3 consists of 14 residues. The chain's CDR3 is CASSTQGASYEQYF. The CDR3 DNA follows: TGTGCCAGTAGTACCCAGGGGGCATCCTACGAGCAGTACTTC.

J is TRBJ1-6 and V is TRBV5-3; a possible D gene is TRBD1 (6 bases). TRBV5-3 is an ORF, and what it does is uncertain. The V and J ends lost 5 bases and 11 bases respectively, with 23 bases between them. This CDR3 is built from 16 residues. CDR3 in DNA: TGTGCCAGAAGGGTGGCGGGGGGCCCGGTGGGAACACCCCTCCACTTT. Translated: CARRVAGGPVGTPLHF.

The gene calls are TRBV7-3 and TRBJ2-1, with TRBD2 identical over 10 bases. The CDR3 loop spans 14 amino acids. Trimming at V came to 2 bases and at J to 14 bases, leaving 9 bases not matched to a gene. Germline lookup yields CDR1 SGHTA and CDR2 FQGTGA. DNA of the CDR3: TGTGCCAGCAGCTTAGGGCTAGCGGGAGAGGCTAAGTTCTTC. Translating gives CASSLGLAGEAKFF.

Only one count was recorded for this clone. The V gene is TRBV30, the J gene TRBJ2-2, with D possibly TRBD2 on 7 matching bases. The germline V gene has CDR1 GTSNPN and CDR2 SVGIG (reference sequence). Between the trimmed V and J ends, which lost 2 bases and 0 bases, there was a span of 16 bases. CDR3 length: 17 residues. The CDR3 region is CAWSPFRGAANTGELFF. For the CDR3, the DNA is TGTGCCTGGAGTCCCTTCCGGGGGGCCGCGAACACCGGGGAGCTGTTTTTT.

In its sample, this clone was seen once. The V call is TRBV30, the J call TRBJ2-1, with a possible D match to TRBD2 (6 bases). Germline values: CDR1 GTSNPN, CDR2 SVGIG (reference sequence). This CDR3 has 12 amino acids. The V gene lost 3 bases and the J gene lost 6 bases, with 9 bases spanning the gap. The CDR3 DNA sequence: TGTGCCTGGAGGACTAGTTTCAATGAGCAGTTCTTC. It is translated as CAWRTSFNEQFF.

This chain uses TRBV11-3 with TRBJ2-5; 10 positions agree with TRBD2. This CDR3 region has 15 residues. Germline V gene lookup returns CDR1 SGHNT and CDR2 YENEEA. Losses at the gene ends were 5 bases for V and 5 bases for J; bases not matched to a gene: 8. The CDR3: CASSPRAGGAETQYF. In nucleotides, the CDR3 is TGTGCCAGCAGCCCGAGAGCGGGAGGGGCTGAGACCCAGTACTTC.

This clone was found once. CDR3 bases: TGTGCCACCCGGAAACATGGGGGCGAGGCCGGGGAGCTGTTTTTT. This gives the protein CATRKHGGEAGELFF. This chain uses TRBV6-5 with TRBJ2-2, with a weak D call TRBD1 (6 bases). Germline CDR1 is MNHEY and CDR2 is SVGAGI. CDR3 length: 15 residues. V lost 10 bases to trimming and J lost 6 bases, with 21 bases between them.

A single count supports this clone. The CDR3 nucleotides read TGTGCCCCCAAAAAGAGCCTAGCGGGAGACTCAGATACGCAGTATTTT. It translates to CAPKKSLAGDSDTQYF. The rearrangement links TRBV11-2 to TRBJ2-3; 10 bases fit TRBD2. Germline CDR1 reads SGHAT; CDR2 reads FQNNGV. The CDR3 totals 16 residues. V trimming: 11 bases; J trimming: 4 bases; junction bases outside the gene matches: 15. The full variable domain, its missing parts supplied by reference TRBV11-2 and TRBJ2-3, is EAGVAQSPRYKIIEKRQSVAFWCNPISGHATLYWYQQILGQGPKLLIQFQNNGVVDDSQLPKDRFSAERLKGVDSTLKIQPAKLEDSAVYLCAPKKSLAGDSDTQYFGPGTRLTVL.

The genes are TRBV10-3 and TRBJ1-2, with 8 bases identical to TRBD1. V lost 9 bases to trimming and J lost 8 bases; unmatched junction nucleotides: 8. This CDR3 contains 12 residues. Germline CDR1 is ENHRY and CDR2 is SYGVKD. The CDR3 here is CAMNGQGGGYTF. CDR3 DNA sequence: TGTGCCATGAATGGACAGGGAGGCGGCTACACCTTC.

This clone was seen only once. This chain uses TRBV28 with TRBJ1-6; 7 bases line up with TRBD1. CDR3 size: 15 residues. Per the germline V gene, CDR1 is MDHEN and CDR2 is SYDVKM. Unmatched junction bases numbered 15, after V lost 5 bases and J lost 14 bases. CDR3 region: CASSPPTGVKRALHF. DNA of the CDR3: TGTGCCAGCAGTCCTCCTACAGGGGTTAAGAGGGCCCTCCACTTT.

This clone was picked up one time. V usage is TRBV13 and J usage is TRBJ2-1, with 8 bases that match TRBD2. Trimming at V came to 1 base and at J to 0 bases, leaving 5 bases not matched to a gene. Germline-derived CDR1 and CDR2 are PRHDT and FYEKMQ (reference sequence). The CDR3 covers 17 residues. CDR3 nucleotides: TGTGCCAGCAGCTTAGAGGCGGGGGGTCGCTCCTACAATGAGCAGTTCTTC. As protein: CASSLEAGGRSYNEQFF.

This clone appeared once. The chain uses TRBV29-1 and TRBJ2-7, with 11 bases fitting TRBD1. V was clipped by 4 bases and J by 0 bases; unmatched bases: 5. This CDR3 has 15 amino acids. Germline assignment: CDR1 SQVTM and CDR2 ANQGSEA. CDR3 residues: CSVVGTGGHSYEQYF. The CDR3 region has the DNA TGCAGCGTTGTTGGGACAGGGGGACACTCCTACGAGCAGTACTTC.

This clone came up a few times. V usage is TRBV29-1 and J usage is TRBJ2-3; 11 bases align to TRBD2. The CDR3 consists of 16 residues. Germline CDR1 SQVTM, CDR2 ANQGSEA. J gave up 2 bases and V 2 bases, and 6 bases lay outside the gene matches. CDR3 loop: CSVESPSGGPTDTQYF. CDR3 coding DNA: TGCAGCGTTGAATCCCCTAGCGGGGGGCCCACAGATACGCAGTATTTT.

This clone was picked up a small number of times. The chain combines TRBV13 with TRBJ2-1, with 7 bases aligning to TRBD2. V dropped 2 bases and J dropped 3; count of bases not matched to a gene: 4. Germline assignment: CDR1 PRHDT and CDR2 FYEKMQ (reference sequence). This CDR3 spans 15 amino acids. The CDR3 DNA reads as TGTGCCAGCAGCTTATGGCGGGAGAACTACAATGAGCAGTTCTTC. It yields the protein CASSLWRENYNEQFF.

A few counts support this clone. This chain connects TRBV5-1 to TRBJ2-3; 7 bases are shared with TRBD1. Germline V gene sequence: CDR1 SGHRS, CDR2 YFSETQ. Trimming took 4 bases from V and 6 from J; bases not matched to a gene: 11. There are 15 residues in the CDR3. The CDR3 nucleotides read TGCGCCAGCAGCCTGGAAAACAGGGGTTCGGATACGCAGTATTTT. Encoded protein: CASSLENRGSDTQYF.

This clone was found a few times. The rearrangement uses TRBV9 and TRBJ1-1, with 7 bases that match TRBD1. CDR1 and CDR2 from the germline V gene are SGDLS and YYNGEE. The trim removed 1 base at V and 2 bases at J, leaving 2 bases unmatched. This CDR3 region has 14 residues. The CDR3 sequence: CASSVRQGNTEAFF. The CDR3 bases are TGTGCCAGCAGCGTACGACAGGGCAACACTGAAGCTTTCTTT.

This clone was counted a few times. The chain joins TRBV30 to TRBJ1-2, with 11 bases lining up with TRBD1. V lost 0 bases, J lost 8 bases, and 11 bases stayed unmatched. This CDR3 region has 16 residues. From germline, CDR1 is GTSNPN and CDR2 SVGIG (reference sequence). The CDR3 DNA sequence: TGTGCCTGGAGTGTAACAAGGACAGGGGGCAGTTACGGCTACACCTTC. It encodes CAWSVTRTGGSYGYTF. Full variable domain (outside the CDR3, taken from reference TRBV30 and TRBJ1-2): SQTIHQWPATLVQPVGSPLSLECTVEGTSNPNLYWYRQAAGRGLQLLFYSVGIGQISSEVPQNLSASRPQDRQFILSSKKLLLSDSGFYLCAWSVTRTGGSYGYTFGSGTRLTVV.

The chain recombines TRBV11-2 with TRBJ2-1; weak D call: TRBD2 (6 bases). In germline, CDR1 is SGHAT, CDR2 FQNNGV. The CDR3 covers 15 residues. V was trimmed by 3 bases and J by 8 bases, leaving 17 bases between them. The CDR3 sequence is CASSLGRLVGDEQFF. The CDR3 coding sequence is TGTGCCAGCAGCTTGGGGAGACTAGTGGGAGATGAGCAGTTCTTC.

The rearrangement links TRBV7-9 to TRBJ1-2; the D gene is possibly TRBD1 (5 bases). V was trimmed by 5 bases and J by 4 bases, leaving 14 bases between them. CDR1 and CDR2 from the germline V gene are SEHNR and FQNEAQ (reference sequence). The CDR3 covers 14 residues. CDR3 coding DNA: TGTGCCAGCAGCCCCCGGGGGGGGATCTATGGCTACACCTTC. Encoded protein: CASSPRGGIYGYTF. Full variable domain (rest looked up from reference TRBV7-9 and TRBJ1-2): DTGVSQNPRHKITKRGQNVTFRCDPISEHNRLYWYRQTLGQGPEFLTYFQNEAQLEKSRLLSDRFSAERPKGSFSTLEIQRTEQGDSAMYLCASSPRGGIYGYTFGSGTRLTVV.

This clone has just a few counts. The genes are TRBV4-2 and TRBJ1-2; maybe TRBD1 (6 bases). V was clipped by 5 bases and J by 1 base, with 11 bases between them. This CDR3 comprises 14 residues. Germline lookup yields CDR1 LGHNA and CDR2 YNFKEQ. The CDR3 region is CASSSLGGNYGYTF. The CDR3 DNA is TGTGCCAGCAGCTCCCTAGGGGGTAACTATGGCTACACCTTC.

The chain recombines TRBV7-9 with TRBJ1-4; D unclear. V gave up 5 bases and J gave up 0 bases, with 10 bases separating them. Looked up from germline, CDR1 is SEHNR and CDR2 is FQNEAQ (reference sequence). The CDR3 totals 15 residues. The CDR3 DNA follows: TGTGCCAGCAGCCCCGGGATGGCAACTAATGAAAAACTGTTTTTT. As protein: CASSPGMATNEKLFF.

The chain employs TRBV5-5 and TRBJ2-5, with 7 positions matching TRBD2. Germline V gene data show CDR1 as SGHKS and CDR2 as YYEKEE (reference sequence). The V segment lost 3 bases and the J segment 3 bases; nucleotides outside the gene matches: 5. This CDR3 contains 14 residues. Here the CDR3 reads CASSSGLLKETQYF. The DNA of the CDR3 is TGTGCCAGCAGCTCGGGACTACTTAAAGAGACCCAGTACTTC. The full variable domain, rest sourced from reference TRBV5-5 and TRBJ2-5, is DAGVTQSPTHLIKTRGQQVTLRCSPISGHKSVSWYQQVLGQGPQFIFQYYEKEERGRGNFPDRFSARQFPNYSSELNVNALLLGDSALYLCASSSGLLKETQYFGPGTRLLVL.

The chain uses TRBV7-9 and TRBJ2-1; D possibly corresponds to TRBD2 (6 bases). Germline CDR1 and CDR2: SEHNR and FQNEAQ (reference sequence). Trimming removed 1 base at V and 16 bases at J, with 14 bases between. The CDR3 totals 12 residues. The CDR3 sequence: CASSLVRGADFF. As DNA, the CDR3 is TGTGCCAGCAGCTTAGTGCGCGGGGCGGACTTCTTC.